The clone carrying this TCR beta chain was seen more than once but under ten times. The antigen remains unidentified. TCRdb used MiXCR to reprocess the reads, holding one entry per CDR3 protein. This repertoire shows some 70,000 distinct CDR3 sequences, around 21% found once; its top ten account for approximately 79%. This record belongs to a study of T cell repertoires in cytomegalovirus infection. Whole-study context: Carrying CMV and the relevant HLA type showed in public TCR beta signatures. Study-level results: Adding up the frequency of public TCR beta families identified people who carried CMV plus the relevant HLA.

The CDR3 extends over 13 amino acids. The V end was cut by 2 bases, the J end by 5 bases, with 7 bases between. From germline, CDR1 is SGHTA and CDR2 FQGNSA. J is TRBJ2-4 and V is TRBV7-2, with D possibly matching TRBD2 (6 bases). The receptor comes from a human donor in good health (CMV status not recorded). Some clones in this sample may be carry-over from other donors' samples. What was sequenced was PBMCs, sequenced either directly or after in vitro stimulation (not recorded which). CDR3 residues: CASSLWEENIQYF. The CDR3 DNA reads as TGTGCCAGCAGCTTATGGGAGGAAAACATTCAGTACTTC.